What follows are 10 T cell receptor beta chains derived from one specimen sequenced in a study of Graves' ophthalmopathy and Graves' hyperthyroidism. Scientists amplified the TCR beta CDR3 regions from RNA transcripts. HTBI primers primed a first-round RT-PCR, and a second-round multiplex PCR followed. TCRdb redid the calling of the multiplex PCR reads with MiXCR, one entry per CDR3 protein. The table has 350,000 to 400,000 distinct CDR3 sequences, 15% seen once. The specimen sequenced was peripheral blood. All receptors derive from a woman aged 18-29 years with stable Graves' hyperthyroidism.

The CDR3 bases are TGTGCCAGTGTAGGGACAGGGGGCCGTCAGCCCCAGCATTTT. Translated: CASVGTGGRQPQHF. The chain has TRBV19 and TRBJ1-5; TRBD1 matches 12 bases. The CDR3 contains 14 residues. The V gene's germline CDR1 is LNHDA and CDR2 SQIVND (reference sequence). V lost 8 bases, J lost 6 bases, and 5 bases stayed unmatched.

This clonotype came up many times. The genes are TRBV7-2 and TRBJ2-2, with D perhaps matching TRBD2 (7 bases). The CDR3 extends over 16 amino acids. Trimming removed 4 bases at V and 7 bases at J, with 19 bases between. Germline CDR1 is SGHTA and CDR2 is FQGNSA. CDR3 protein: CASSYRSRGGGGELFF. CDR3 in DNA: TGTGCCAGCAGCTACCGCTCGAGGGGGGGTGGCGGGGAGCTGTTTTTT.

This clonotype was seen at least ten times. The chain combines TRBV20-1 with TRBJ2-7, with D perhaps TRBD2 (7 bases). Trimming left V 7 bases short and J 0 bases short, with 16 bases between. CDR3 size: 14 residues. Per the germline V gene, CDR1 is DFQATT and CDR2 is SNEGSKA (reference sequence). The CDR3 protein is CSVTGGLRSYEQYF. CDR3 coding DNA: TGCAGTGTAACCGGGGGGCTACGCTCCTACGAGCAGTACTTC.

This clonotype was seen ten or more times. V usage is TRBV7-6 and J usage is TRBJ2-2; perhaps TRBD1 as D (5 bases). Trimming took 3 bases from V and 0 from J, leaving 14 bases between them. The CDR3 totals 17 residues. Germline CDR1 is SGHVS and CDR2 is FNYEAQ. CDR3 DNA: TGTGCCAGCAGCTTTACCTTCAGGGCGTCGAACACCGGGGAGCTGTTTTTT. Its translation is CASSFTFRASNTGELFF.

This clonotype was found many times. This chain joins TRBV29-1 and TRBJ1-2; no definite D call. Looked up from germline, CDR1 is SQVTM and CDR2 is ANQGSEA. Trimming pared 3 bases from V and 5 bases from J, leaving 10 bases between. This CDR3 has 12 residues. The CDR3 sequence: CSVDKNGYGYTF. In nucleotides, the CDR3 is TGCAGCGTTGATAAAAACGGGTATGGCTACACCTTC.

This clonotype was counted ten times or more. V gene TRBV20-1 combines with J gene TRBJ2-7, with D possibly matching TRBD2 (6 bases). V was cut by 1 base and J by 2 bases, with 12 bases left in between. There are 14 residues in the CDR3. Germline V gives CDR1 DFQATT, CDR2 SNEGSKA (reference sequence). CDR3 sequence (DNA): TGCAGTGCTAGAGGGAGGGACGGTCCCTACGAGCAGTACTTC. Translated: CSARGRDGPYEQYF.

This clonotype was observed a handful of times. The chain carries TRBV4-1 and TRBJ1-1, with 8 nucleotides matching TRBD1. CDR1 MGHRA and CDR2 YSYEKL come from the germline V gene. The CDR3 is 14 amino acids. V dropped 7 bases and J dropped 0; count of bases not matched to a gene: 4. The CDR3, as DNA: TGCGCCAGCAATCCAGGGGGCTTGAACACTGAAGCTTTCTTT. Protein: CASNPGGLNTEAFF.

Of note for this clonotype: In this CDR3 the conserved last residue, phenylalanine or tryptophan, is missing, so a read error is likely. The V and J genes are TRBV12-3 or TRBV12-4 and TRBJ1-2; 9 nucleotides match TRBD1. V gave up 6 bases and J gave up 6 bases; unmatched junction bases: 8. This CDR3 is 14 amino acids long. The CDR3 DNA reads TGTGCCAGCAGCCTCTCCGACAGGGGGAATGGCTACACCGTC. Protein: CASSLSDRGNGYTV.

The chain joins TRBV19 to TRBJ2-6, with TRBD2 matching over 9 bases. The CDR3 is 19 amino acids. Trimming cost V 7 bases and J 1 base; bases outside gene matches: 14. Germline V gene lookup returns CDR1 LNHDA and CDR2 SQIVND (reference sequence). The CDR3 here is CASIPGTSSKYSGANVLTF. The CDR3 region has the DNA TGTGCCAGTATACCCGGGACTAGCTCAAAGTATTCTGGGGCCAACGTCCTGACTTTC.

This clonotype was recorded a few times. The J gene is TRBJ2-3, the V gene TRBV18; D not resolved. Germline V lookup: CDR1 KGHSH, CDR2 LQKENI. The CDR3 contains 12 residues. Deletions cut 5 bases from V and 6 bases from J, with 9 bases between. CDR3: CASSTNRDTQYF. Written as DNA, the CDR3 is TGTGCCAGCTCAACCAATCGTGATACGCAGTATTTT.